This T cell receptor beta chain emerged from a study of T cell changes during pregnancy in multiple sclerosis. The repertoire was sequenced with immunoSEQ multiplex PCR; TCRdb's copy has only in-frame clones and lacks some. The table shows about 21,000 clones, with more than 85% occurring only once. The CDR3 is 14 residues long. The V gene's germline CDR1 is SEHNR and CDR2 FQNEAQ (reference sequence). Losses at the gene ends were 2 bases for V and 5 bases for J; bases not matched to a gene: 5. The source was CD4+ T cells from peripheral blood mononuclear cells, collected in the third trimester of pregnancy. V gene TRBV7-9 combines with J gene TRBJ1-1, with TRBD1 matching over 7 bases. The sequence was collected from a female donor with multiple sclerosis, enrolled in a pregnancy study. CDR3 sequence: CASSLQQGTTEAFF. The CDR3, as DNA: TGTGCCAGCAGCTTACAACAGGGGACGACTGAAGCTTTCTTT.